This is a list of T cell receptor beta chains from one sample in a study of cytomegalovirus exposure and HLA in healthy donors. Assay used: immunoSEQ multiplex PCR; TCRdb lists only in-frame clones, some missing. The sample gives about 200,000 clones, approximately 85% of which show up once; about 2.5% is in the top ten. Sequenced: PBMCs. The source of these receptors is a woman in her forties or fifties in good health and CMV-seronegative. CDR3s include the opening cysteine and the closing phenylalanine or tryptophan. The order of the fields is clone size, D gene, V gene, J gene, CDR3 DNA, CDR3 protein. The D gene is left open where the match is weak. The size of a clone is reported for some rows only, either as once, few or many, or as a class for expanded clones.

.	.	TRBV28	TRBJ2-2	TGTGCCAGCGGGGGCCTTAGGGAGACCGGGGAGCTGTTTTTT	CASGGLRETGELFF
.	.	TRBV29-1	TRBJ2-7	TGCAGCGTTGCAGTGCCTGGGAGCTACGAGCAGTACTTC	CSVAVPGSYEQYF
.	TRBD1	TRBV18	TRBJ2-7	TGTGCCAGCTCGGCTCCCGGGACAGCAGACGAGCAGTACTTC	CASSAPGTADEQYF
.	TRBD1	TRBV10-3	TRBJ2-5	TGTGCCATAGGGGACAGCCAAGAGACCCAGTACTTC	CAIGDSQETQYF
.	TRBD2	TRBV5-1	TRBJ2-1	TGCGCCAGCAGCTTGGGCGGGAGGTACAATGAGCAGTTCTTC	CASSLGGRYNEQFF
.	.	TRBV7-8	TRBJ2-7	TGTGCCAGCAGCTTATCCGGGACTCTGGCCTACGAGCAGTACTTC	CASSLSGTLAYEQYF
once	TRBD1	TRBV28	TRBJ1-1	TGTGCCAGCAGTTCAAGCAGGGGGCGCATTAGGGACACTGAAGCTTTCTTT	CASSSSRGRIRDTEAFF
.	TRBD2	TRBV7-9	TRBJ2-7	TGTTCCAGCAGCTTAACCGGGACTAGCGGCTACGAGCAGTACTTC	CSSSLTGTSGYEQYF
once	TRBD2	TRBV6-5	TRBJ2-7	TGTGCCAGCAGGGCTAGCGGGAGACAATCCTACGAGCAGTACTTC	CASRASGRQSYEQYF
.	.	TRBV5-5	TRBJ2-7	TGTGCCAGCAGCTTGGGACAGCTAACCTACGAGCAGTACTTC	CASSLGQLTYEQYF
few	TRBD1	TRBV7-7	TRBJ2-5	TGTGCCAGCAGCCGGGACAGGGAAGAGACCCAGTACTTC	CASSRDREETQYF
.	.	TRBV12-1	TRBJ1-1	TGTGCCAGCAGCGCCTGGGCCCCCCACCGGGGCACTGAAGCTTTCTTT	CASSAWAPHRGTEAFF
.	.	TRBV19	TRBJ2-7	TGTGCCAGTAGCAGGGCCTACGAGCAGTACTTC	CASSRAYEQYF
.	.	TRBV6-5	TRBJ2-5	TGTGCCAGCAGTTACGGCCCAAAAGAGACCCAGTACTTC	CASSYGPKETQYF
.	.	TRBV9	TRBJ2-5	TGTGCCAGCAGCGTAGACTGGCGGGGCCAAGAGACCCAGTACTTC	CASSVDWRGQETQYF
.	TRBD1	TRBV18	TRBJ1-1	TGTGCCAGCTCAGAATCCGGGACAGGGGGCCTCAGGAACACTGAAGCTTTCTTT	CASSESGTGGLRNTEAFF
.	TRBD1	TRBV5-1	TRBJ1-1	TGCGCCAGCAGCTTAAGGACAGGTCCGAACACTGAAGCTTTCTTT	CASSLRTGPNTEAFF